A single sample gave rise to the 29 T cell receptor beta chains below, sequenced in a study of control samples from healthy donors and cancer patients. This table comes from immunoSEQ multiplex PCR, and its TCRdb copy is limited to in-frame clones, with some not included. The repertoire has 90,000 to 100,000 clones, 90% of them found once; the top ten carry 3.5% to 4.5%. Input material: blood. Source of these receptors: a woman between 18 and 30 years old in good health.

This chain uses TRBV5-4 with TRBJ2-1; weak D call: TRBD1 (5 bases). Trimming removed 3 bases from V and 5 bases from J, with 9 bases in between. This CDR3 has 13 residues. The germline V gene has CDR1 SGHNT and CDR2 YYREEE (reference sequence). CDR3 region: CASSSKGNNEQFF. The CDR3, as DNA: TGTGCCAGCAGCTCCAAGGGGAACAATGAGCAGTTCTTC.

The chain joins TRBV7-7 to TRBJ2-7; D is ambiguous. The CDR3 spans 13 residues. Germline V gene data show CDR1 as SSHAT and CDR2 as FNYEAQ (reference sequence). V lost 4 bases and J 3 bases, leaving 10 bases between the germline ends. Here the CDR3 reads CASSSQTLYEQYF. The CDR3 region has the DNA TGTGCCAGCAGCTCCCAAACCCTCTACGAGCAGTACTTC.

This clone was seen just once. The V call is TRBV2, the J call TRBJ1-2, with D uncertain. V lost 7 bases to trimming and J lost 6 bases, with 9 bases between them. Germline V gene data show CDR1 as SNHLY and CDR2 as FYNNEI. The CDR3 loop spans 11 amino acids. Written as DNA, the CDR3 is TGTGCCAGCAATGGTTTAGATGGCTACACCTTC. The encoded protein is CASNGLDGYTF.

This clone was counted a single time. J is TRBJ2-1 and V is TRBV5-1, with TRBD2 identical over 7 bases. Trimming took 8 bases from V and 0 from J; bases not matched to a gene: 8. This CDR3 spans 15 amino acids. Germline CDR1 SGHRS, CDR2 YFSETQ. The CDR3 DNA reads as TGCGCCAGTGGACCGGGGGGTGGCTCCTACAATGAGCAGTTCTTC. It codes for CASGPGGGSYNEQFF.

The rearrangement links TRBV28 to TRBJ1-2; 9 nucleotides align to TRBD1. Germline V gives CDR1 MDHEN, CDR2 SYDVKM. V gave up 3 bases and J gave up 5 bases; unmatched junction bases: 10. The CDR3 totals 16 residues. The CDR3 protein is CASSLDRGPRPYGYTF. CDR3 DNA: TGTGCCAGCAGTTTGGACAGGGGCCCCCGTCCATATGGCTACACCTTC.

The CDR3: CASSLGVTAGEETQYF. The CDR3 coding sequence is TGCGCCAGCAGCTTGGGGGTGACTGCGGGGGAAGAGACCCAGTACTTC. V gene TRBV5-1 combines with J gene TRBJ2-5; 7 bases match TRBD2. J gave up 3 bases and V 0 bases, and 8 bases lay outside the gene matches. Germline assignment: CDR1 SGHRS and CDR2 YFSETQ. The CDR3 sequence is 16 residues long. Full variable domain (rest looked up from reference TRBV5-1 and TRBJ2-5): KAGVTQTPRYLIKTRGQQVTLSCSPISGHRSVSWYQQTPGQGLQFLFEYFSETQRNKGNFPGRFSGRQFSNSRSEMNVSTLELGDSALYLCASSLGVTAGEETQYFGPGTRLLVL.

The V and J genes are TRBV9 and TRBJ2-5; D is ambiguous. This CDR3 spans 13 amino acids. CDR1 and CDR2 from the germline V gene are SGDLS and YYNGEE. Trimming took 0 bases from V and 4 from J, leaving 7 bases between them. For the CDR3, the DNA is TGTGCCAGCAGCGTAGAGAATTCAGAGACCCAGTACTTC. Translation: CASSVENSETQYF.

This clone was found once. This sequence joins TRBV3-1 (or the pseudogene TRBV3-2) and TRBJ1-2; D ambiguous. Germline CDR1 LGHDT, CDR2 YNNKEL (reference sequence). Trimming removed 0 bases at V and 5 bases at J, with 13 bases between. The CDR3 runs 15 residues. The CDR3: CASSQDIADLYGYTF. Here the CDR3 DNA reads TGTGCCAGCAGCCAAGATATCGCAGATCTTTATGGCTACACCTTC.

V usage is TRBV7-9 and J usage is TRBJ1-2; D unresolved. In germline, CDR1 is SEHNR, CDR2 FQNEAQ (reference sequence). The V gene lost 1 base and the J gene lost 4 bases, with 10 bases spanning the gap. This CDR3 has 14 amino acids. DNA of the CDR3: TGTGCCAGCAGCTTAGACACCGCTACCTATGGCTACACCTTC. Translation: CASSLDTATYGYTF. The variable domain in full, with the rest retrieved from reference TRBV7-9 and TRBJ1-2, is DTGVSQNPRHKITKRGQNVTFRCDPISEHNRLYWYRQTLGQGPEFLTYFQNEAQLEKSRLLSDRFSAERPKGSFSTLEIQRTEQGDSAMYLCASSLDTATYGYTFGSGTRLTVV.

This sequence joins TRBV19 and TRBJ2-4; D possibly uses TRBD1 or TRBD2 (5 bases each). The CDR3 loop spans 15 amino acids. CDR1 is LNHDA and CDR2 is SQIVND in the germline V gene (reference sequence). V was trimmed by 9 bases and J by 8 bases, leaving 23 bases between them. The chain's CDR3 is CASARYGDRGDIQYF. The CDR3 DNA follows: TGTGCCAGCGCCAGATACGGGGATAGGGGTGACATTCAGTACTTC. The full variable domain, with the rest looked up from reference TRBV19 and TRBJ2-4, is DGGITQSPKYLFRKEGQNVTLSCEQNLNHDAMYWYRQDPGQGLRLIYYSQIVNDFQKGDIAEGYSVSREKKESFPLTVTSAQKNPTAFYLCASARYGDRGDIQYFGAGTRLSVL.

The chain employs TRBV5-6 and TRBJ1-3; TRBD1 might be the D (5 bases). Per germline, CDR1 SGHDT and CDR2 YYEEEE. V lost 3 bases to trimming and J lost 0 bases, with 10 bases between them. The CDR3 extends over 15 amino acids. The CDR3 region has the DNA TGTGCCAGCAGCTCCCCGGACACCTCTGGAAACACCATATATTTT. Its translation: CASSSPDTSGNTIYF. Full variable domain (rest looked up from reference TRBV5-6 and TRBJ1-3): DAGVTQSPTHLIKTRGQQVTLRCSPKSGHDTVSWYQQALGQGPQFIFQYYEEEERQRGNFPDRFSGHQFPNYSSELNVNALLLGDSALYLCASSSPDTSGNTIYFGEGSWLTVV.

The chain is built from TRBV6-1 and TRBJ2-7; TRBD1 or TRBD2 may be the D gene (5 bases each). CDR1 is MNHNS, CDR2 SASEGT, per germline. V was pared by 2 bases and J by 1 base, with 12 bases between. The CDR3 length is 15 residues. The CDR3 spells CASSERGVLSYEQYF. Written as DNA, the CDR3 is TGTGCCAGCAGTGAAAGAGGGGTACTTTCCTACGAGCAGTACTTC.

V and J are TRBV21-1 and TRBJ1-5; the DNA was not compared with TRBD1, the D call given in the table. TRBV21-1 is termed a pseudogene. The length of the CDR3 is 15 residues. CDR3: CASSKEAGGNQPQHF. DNA of the CDR3: TGTGCCAGCAGCAAGGAGGCAGGGGGCAATCAGCCCCAGCATTTT.

This chain joins TRBV18 and TRBJ2-7; D may be TRBD2 (6 bases). The V end was cut by 0 bases, the J end by 4 bases, with 7 bases between. Germline CDR1 reads KGHSH; CDR2 reads LQKENI. The CDR3 totals 13 residues. For the CDR3, the DNA is TGTGCCAGCTCACCACCGGGGACTTACGAGCAGTACTTC. It codes for CASSPPGTYEQYF.

This chain links TRBV5-1 with TRBJ2-7; 12 positions match TRBD2. Germline V gene lookup returns CDR1 SGHRS and CDR2 YFSETQ. The CDR3 extends over 14 amino acids. The V segment lost 4 bases and the J segment 3 bases; nucleotides outside the gene matches: 2. CDR3 DNA: TGCGCCAGCAGCCTGACTAGCGGGGGCTACGAGCAGTACTTC. Encoded protein: CASSLTSGGYEQYF.

The chain is built from TRBV7-9 and TRBJ2-7; D unresolved. The length of the CDR3 is 13 residues. V lost 3 bases and J 2 bases, leaving 8 bases between the germline ends. The germline gives CDR1 SEHNR, CDR2 FQNEAQ (reference sequence). CDR3 protein: CASSFLQTYEQYF. The DNA of the CDR3 is TGTGCCAGCAGCTTTCTGCAGACCTACGAGCAGTACTTC.

The genes are TRBV7-3 and TRBJ1-1, with a possible D match to TRBD1 (5 bases). This CDR3 region has 13 residues. The germline CDR1 and CDR2 sequences are SGHTA and FQGTGA. V gave up 1 base and J gave up 7 bases, with 10 bases separating them. The CDR3 sequence is CASSLNPRGEAFF. The CDR3 nucleotides read TGTGCCAGCAGCTTAAACCCAAGGGGTGAAGCTTTCTTT.

The V and J genes are TRBV5-4 and TRBJ2-1; TRBD2 agrees at 8 bases. The CDR3 contains 14 residues. J lost 6 bases, V lost 1 base, and 3 bases had no gene match. CDR1 is SGHNT and CDR2 is YYREEE in the germline V gene (reference sequence). The CDR3 DNA is TGTGCCAGCAGCTTGACGGGGGGGCCCAATGAGCAGTTCTTC. This gives the protein CASSLTGGPNEQFF. Supplemented by reference TRBV5-4 and TRBJ2-1, the full variable domain reads ETGVTQSPTHLIKTRGQQVTLRCSSQSGHNTVSWYQQALGQGPQFIFQYYREEENGRGNFPPRFSGLQFPNYSSELNVNALELDDSALYLCASSLTGGPNEQFFGPGTRLTVL.

This clone was seen a few times. This chain links TRBV6-5 with TRBJ1-2; D is possibly TRBD1 (5 bases). Trimming stripped 7 bases from V and 4 bases from J, with 16 bases between. The CDR3 length is 14 residues. Germline V gives CDR1 MNHEY, CDR2 SVGAGI. The CDR3 here is CASKGLGGGYGYTF. The CDR3 DNA reads TGTGCCAGCAAAGGTCTTGGGGGTGGCTATGGCTACACCTTC.

V gene TRBV18 combines with J gene TRBJ2-1; 9 positions agree with TRBD1. Losses at the gene ends were 8 bases for V and 2 bases for J; bases not matched to a gene: 4. Germline V gene sequence: CDR1 KGHSH, CDR2 LQKENI. This CDR3 contains 14 residues. The CDR3 loop is CASHRDRAYNEQFF. The CDR3 coding sequence is TGTGCCAGCCACCGGGACAGGGCCTACAATGAGCAGTTCTTC.

The chain has TRBV7-6 and TRBJ1-5, with a possible D match to TRBD1 (5 bases). The V end was cut by 1 base, the J end by 7 bases, with 17 bases between. Germline V lookup: CDR1 SGHVS, CDR2 FNYEAQ. CDR3 length equals 16 residues. The CDR3, as DNA: TGTGCCAGCAGCTTAGGCCCCCCAGGGCCTGGACAGCCCCAGCATTTT. Translating gives CASSLGPPGPGQPQHF.

The chain combines TRBV5-1 with TRBJ1-1; the match to TRBD1 covers 11 bases. Germline assignment: CDR1 SGHRS and CDR2 YFSETQ. V shed 4 bases and J 4 bases; nucleotides not matched to a gene: 3. The CDR3 consists of 14 residues. The DNA of the CDR3 is TGCGCCAGCAGCAATGGACAGGGGGCCACTGAAGCTTTCTTT. It yields the protein CASSNGQGATEAFF.

V is TRBV6-4 and J is TRBJ2-3; 8 nucleotides line up with TRBD2. Germline trimming cut 0 bases from V and 2 bases from J; bases unmatched to any gene: 1. The CDR3 runs to 15 residues. CDR1 is MRHNA and CDR2 is SNTAGT in the germline V gene. CDR3 amino acids: CASSDSSGATDTQYF. The CDR3 nucleotides read TGTGCCAGCAGTGACTCTAGCGGGGCCACAGATACGCAGTATTTT.

The chain combines TRBV13 with TRBJ2-1, with a possible D match to TRBD1 (5 bases). The CDR3 spans 15 residues. The V gene's germline CDR1 is PRHDT and CDR2 FYEKMQ (reference sequence). V was shortened by 2 bases and J by 2 bases, with 10 bases between the two germline ends. The CDR3 here is CASSLRGQAYNEQFF. The CDR3 coding sequence is TGTGCCAGCAGCTTAAGAGGACAAGCCTACAATGAGCAGTTCTTC. The complete variable domain, with remaining parts taken from reference TRBV13 and TRBJ2-1, reads AAGVIQSPRHLIKEKRETATLKCYPIPRHDTVYWYQQGPGQDPQFLISFYEKMQSDKGSIPDRFSAQQFSDYHSELNMSSLELGDSALYFCASSLRGQAYNEQFFGPGTRLTVL.

This clone was seen a handful of times. CDR3 sequence (DNA): TGTGCCAGCAGTCCGGGACACGAGAATCAGCCCCAGCATTTT. Its translation: CASSPGHENQPQHF. The rearrangement links TRBV6-2 or TRBV6-3 to TRBJ1-5, with D tentatively TRBD1 (6 bases). Germline V gene lookup returns CDR1 MNHEY and CDR2 SVGEGT. This CDR3 has 14 amino acids. Trimming removed 5 bases at V and 4 bases at J, with 12 bases between.

This chain uses TRBV5-6 with TRBJ1-1, with D possibly being TRBD1 (6 bases). The CDR3 has 14 amino acids. The germline V and J ends were trimmed by 3 bases and 1 base, with 10 bases remaining between them. The germline V gene encodes CDR1 SGHDT and CDR2 YYEEEE. This CDR3 reads CASSWGTPNTEAFF. The CDR3 DNA follows: TGTGCCAGCAGCTGGGGGACACCGAACACTGAAGCTTTCTTT.

The V call is TRBV5-4, the J call TRBJ1-2, with D uncertain. The CDR3 is made up of 14 amino acids. V lost 0 bases and J 8 bases, leaving 14 bases between the germline ends. The germline V gene has CDR1 SGHNT and CDR2 YYREEE (reference sequence). The CDR3 bases are TGTGCCAGCAGCTTGGGTTCCGGTTTCGGGGGCTACACCTTC. Translating it yields CASSLGSGFGGYTF.

This clone was counted once. The J gene is TRBJ2-1, the V gene TRBV18; no definite D call. Trimming removed 2 bases from V and 8 bases from J, with 13 bases in between. This CDR3 comprises 14 residues. CDR1 is KGHSH, CDR2 LQKENI, per germline. The CDR3 region has the DNA TGTGCCAGCTCACCATCTAATGGTCGTGATGAGCAGTTCTTC. It is translated as CASSPSNGRDEQFF.

V gene TRBV4-1 combines with J gene TRBJ2-5; 11 bases are a match to TRBD2. J gave up 3 bases and V 1 base, and 4 bases lay outside the gene matches. CDR1 is MGHRA and CDR2 is YSYEKL in the germline V gene. The CDR3 consists of 16 residues. Here the CDR3 DNA reads TGCGCCAGCAGCCAAGTTCTACTAGCGGGGGAAGAGACCCAGTACTTC. It encodes CASSQVLLAGEETQYF.